This T cell receptor beta chain was profiled in a study of blood T cell repertoires in COVID-19. Across the study: The United States, Italy and Spain provided the acute and convalescent COVID-19 samples.

V was clipped by 1 base and J by 1 base; unmatched bases: 1. CDR1 and CDR2 from the germline V gene are GTSNPN and SVGIG (reference sequence). The CDR3 is made up of 14 amino acids. Original data processing: How many nucleated cells were present was estimated from reference gene primer amplification. Assay used: immunoSEQ multiplex PCR; TCRdb lists only in-frame clones, some missing. Clone size and the V and J calls come from that table; the DNA yielded D and trimming. The data contain roughly 200,000 clones, 65% to 85% of them singletons. The chain joins TRBV30 to TRBJ2-3; 8 positions agree with TRBD2. Sequencing input: peripheral blood. The sequence came from a man aged 45-65 years with active or convalescent COVID-19. The CDR3 region is CAWSARGGTDTQYF. CDR3 sequence (DNA): TGTGCCTGGAGTGCGCGGGGGGGCACAGATACGCAGTATTTT.